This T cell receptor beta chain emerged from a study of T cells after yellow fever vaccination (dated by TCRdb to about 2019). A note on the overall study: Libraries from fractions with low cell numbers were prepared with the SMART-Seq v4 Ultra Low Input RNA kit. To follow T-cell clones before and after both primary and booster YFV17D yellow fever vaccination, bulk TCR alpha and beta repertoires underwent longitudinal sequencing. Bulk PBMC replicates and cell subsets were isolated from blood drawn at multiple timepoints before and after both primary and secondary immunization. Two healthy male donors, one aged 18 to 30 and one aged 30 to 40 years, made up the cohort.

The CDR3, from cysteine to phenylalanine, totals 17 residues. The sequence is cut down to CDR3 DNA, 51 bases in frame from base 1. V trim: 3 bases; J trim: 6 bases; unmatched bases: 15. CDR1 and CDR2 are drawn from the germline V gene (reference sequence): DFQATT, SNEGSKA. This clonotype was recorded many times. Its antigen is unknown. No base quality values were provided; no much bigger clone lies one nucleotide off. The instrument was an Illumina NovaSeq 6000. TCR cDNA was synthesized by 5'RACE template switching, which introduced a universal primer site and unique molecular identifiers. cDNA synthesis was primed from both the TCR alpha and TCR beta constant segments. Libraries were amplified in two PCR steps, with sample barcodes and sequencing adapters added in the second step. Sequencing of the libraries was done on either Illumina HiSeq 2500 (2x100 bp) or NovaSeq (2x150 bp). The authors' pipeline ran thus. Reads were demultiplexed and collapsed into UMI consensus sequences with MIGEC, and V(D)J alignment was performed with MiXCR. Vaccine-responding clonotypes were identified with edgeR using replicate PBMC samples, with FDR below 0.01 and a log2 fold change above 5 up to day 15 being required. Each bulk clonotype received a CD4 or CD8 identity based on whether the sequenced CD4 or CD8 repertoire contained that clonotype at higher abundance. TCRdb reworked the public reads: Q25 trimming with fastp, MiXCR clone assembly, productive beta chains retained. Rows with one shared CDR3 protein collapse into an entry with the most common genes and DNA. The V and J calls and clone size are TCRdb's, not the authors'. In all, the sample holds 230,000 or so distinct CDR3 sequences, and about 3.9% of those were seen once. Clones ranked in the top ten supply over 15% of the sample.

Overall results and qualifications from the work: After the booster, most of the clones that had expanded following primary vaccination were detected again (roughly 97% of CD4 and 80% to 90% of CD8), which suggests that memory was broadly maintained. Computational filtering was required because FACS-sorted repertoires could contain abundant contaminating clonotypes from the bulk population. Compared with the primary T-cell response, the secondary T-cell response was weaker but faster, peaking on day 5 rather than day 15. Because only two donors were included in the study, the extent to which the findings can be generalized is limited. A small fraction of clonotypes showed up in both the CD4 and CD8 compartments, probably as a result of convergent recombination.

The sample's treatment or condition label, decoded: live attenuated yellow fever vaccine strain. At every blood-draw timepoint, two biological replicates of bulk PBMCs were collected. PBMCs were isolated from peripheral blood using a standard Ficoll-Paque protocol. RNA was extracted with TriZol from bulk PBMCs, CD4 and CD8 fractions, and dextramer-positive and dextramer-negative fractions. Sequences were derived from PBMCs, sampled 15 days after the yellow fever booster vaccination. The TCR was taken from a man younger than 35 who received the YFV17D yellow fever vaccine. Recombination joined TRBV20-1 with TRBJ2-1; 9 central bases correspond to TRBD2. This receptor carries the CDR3 CSASGLAGTTGGNEQFF. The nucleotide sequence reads TGCAGTGCTAGCGGGCTAGCGGGGACCACCGGGGGCAATGAGCAGTTCTTC.